Here is one T cell receptor (beta chain) with its context. Profiled with immunoSEQ multiplex PCR; TCRdb holds only in-frame clones, not every one. The data contain roughly 90,000 clones, approximately 85% of them seen just once; the ten biggest clones take up roughly 3%. Trimming removed 3 bases at V and 4 bases at J, with 9 bases between. The CDR3 totals 13 residues. In germline, CDR1 is LNHDA, CDR2 SQIVND (reference sequence). The sample is drawn from a study of blood T cell repertoires in COVID-19. This sequence was found in a woman older than 75 with COVID-19, enrolled during active disease. Material for sequencing was peripheral blood. The chain uses TRBV19 and TRBJ1-1, with a possible D match to TRBD1 (6 bases). The DNA for the CDR3 is TGTGCCAGTAGTATTAAGACAGGCACTGAAGCTTTCTTT. Encoded protein: CASSIKTGTEAFF.